The 9 T cell receptor beta chains given below trace back to one sample, sequenced in a study of T cells in narcolepsy. Produced via immunoSEQ multiplex PCR; TCRdb's table is partial and in-frame only. The sample carries around 25,000 clones, roughly 86% recorded once. The sample was CD45RA- memory CD4+ T cells from PBMCs. The receptors were sampled from a human donor with narcolepsy.

J is TRBJ1-4 and V is TRBV5-1; D is unclear. Germline-derived CDR1 and CDR2 are SGHRS and YFSETQ. V gave up 4 bases and J gave up 4 bases, with 17 bases separating them. This CDR3 contains 16 residues. CDR3 protein: CASSSFDSLGNEKLFF. The CDR3 bases are TGCGCCAGCAGCAGTTTCGACTCCCTGGGTAATGAAAAACTGTTTTTT.

This clone was counted a few times. This chain uses TRBV29-1 with TRBJ2-1; 15 positions agree with TRBD2. The J segment lost 12 bases and the V segment lost 0 bases, leaving 6 bases of the junction unmatched. In germline, CDR1 is SQVTM, CDR2 ANQGSEA. The CDR3 extends over 15 amino acids. The CDR3 bases are TGCAGCGTTGAAGATCGGACTAGCGGGGGGGCTAGGCAGTTCTTC. Its protein is CSVEDRTSGGARQFF.

The rearrangement links TRBV5-5 to TRBJ1-2; no clear D. Trimming took 3 bases from V and 2 from J, leaving 14 bases between them. This CDR3 is built from 15 residues. The germline gives CDR1 SGHKS, CDR2 YYEKEE (reference sequence). CDR3 nucleotide sequence: TGTGCCAGCAGCTGGGCGGAGGGAACAAACTATGGCTACACCTTC. This gives the protein CASSWAEGTNYGYTF.

This clone was observed once. V is TRBV9 and J is TRBJ2-1; the D is unclear. CDR1 SGDLS and CDR2 YYNGEE come from the germline V gene. The V and J ends lost 4 bases and 6 bases respectively, with 14 bases between them. The CDR3 runs to 14 residues. CDR3 DNA sequence: TGTGCCAGCAGCCTTAGTCCCACTACCAATGAGCAGTTCTTC. Encoded protein: CASSLSPTTNEQFF.

The chain recombines TRBV7-8 with TRBJ1-5, with D perhaps TRBD1 (6 bases). With 4 bases removed from V and 0 bases from J, the gap between germline ends came to 10 bases. Per the germline V gene, CDR1 is SGHVS and CDR2 is FQNEAQ. The CDR3 runs 15 residues. The CDR3, as DNA: TGTGCCAGCAGCTCCCAGGGGTATAGCAATCAGCCCCAGCATTTT. It specifies CASSSQGYSNQPQHF. The whole variable domain, remainder taken from reference TRBV7-8 and TRBJ1-5, is GAGVSQSPRYKVAKRGQDVALRCDPISGHVSLFWYQQALGQGPEFLTYFQNEAQLDKSGLPSDRFFAERPEGSVSTLKIQRTQQEDSAVYLCASSSQGYSNQPQHFGDGTRLSIL.

The CDR3 reads CASSPLGAGTQYF. CDR3 bases: TGTGCCAGCAGCCCACTCGGCGCCGGGACCCAGTACTTC. This chain connects TRBV7-2 to TRBJ2-5; D not certain. The CDR3 consists of 13 residues. V was trimmed by 5 bases and J by 7 bases, leaving 14 bases between them. In germline, CDR1 is SGHTA, CDR2 FQGNSA. Full variable domain (outside the CDR3, taken from reference TRBV7-2 and TRBJ2-5): GAGVSQSPSNKVTEKGKDVELRCDPISGHTALYWYRQSLGQGLEFLIYFQGNSAPDKSGLPSDRFSAERTGGSVSTLTIQRTQQEDSAVYLCASSPLGAGTQYFGPGTRLLVL.

This chain uses TRBV6-1 with TRBJ1-5; 9 bases are shared with TRBD1. The V segment lost 4 bases and the J segment 4 bases; nucleotides outside the gene matches: 11. Germline V lookup: CDR1 MNHNS, CDR2 SASEGT. The CDR3 is made up of 17 amino acids. The CDR3 here is CASSGTSTGGGNQPQHF. CDR3 nucleotide sequence: TGTGCCAGCAGTGGCACCTCAACAGGGGGCGGAAATCAGCCCCAGCATTTT.

This chain uses TRBV11-1 with TRBJ2-3; D perhaps matches TRBD2 (6 bases). The V gene lost 1 base and the J gene lost 0 bases, with 14 bases spanning the gap. This CDR3 contains 17 residues. CDR1 is SGHAT and CDR2 is FQDESV in the germline V gene (reference sequence). This CDR3 reads CASSLGRWGTSTDTQYF. In DNA form, the CDR3 reads TGTGCCAGCAGCTTAGGGAGATGGGGGACTAGCACAGATACGCAGTATTTT.

The V and J genes are TRBV7-8 and TRBJ1-5; TRBD1 agrees at 8 bases. Germline V gene sequence: CDR1 SGHVS, CDR2 FQNEAQ. Losses at the gene ends were 5 bases for V and 5 bases for J; bases not matched to a gene: 5. The CDR3 is made up of 14 amino acids. In nucleotides, the CDR3 is TGTGCCAGCAGCCCCAGGGGGCTTGATCAGCCCCAGCATTTT. This sequence encodes CASSPRGLDQPQHF.